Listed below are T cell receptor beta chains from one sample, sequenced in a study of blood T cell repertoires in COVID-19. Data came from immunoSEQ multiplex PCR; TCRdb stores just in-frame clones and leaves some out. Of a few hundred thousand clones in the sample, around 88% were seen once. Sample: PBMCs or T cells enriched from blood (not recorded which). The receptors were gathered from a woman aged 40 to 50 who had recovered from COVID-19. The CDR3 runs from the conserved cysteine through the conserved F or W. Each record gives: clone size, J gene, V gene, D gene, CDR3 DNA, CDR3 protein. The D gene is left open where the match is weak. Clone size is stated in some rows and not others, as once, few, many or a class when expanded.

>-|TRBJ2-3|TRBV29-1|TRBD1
TGCAGCGTTGACCCGGGACAGGGAACAGATACGCAGTATTTT
CSVDPGQGTDTQYF
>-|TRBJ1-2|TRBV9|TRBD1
TGTGCCAGCAGCCCCCACAGGGGGCAGGGAAACTATGGCTACACCTTC
CASSPHRGQGNYGYTF
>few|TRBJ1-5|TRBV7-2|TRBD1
TGTGCCAGCAGCTTGGGACAGCTTCAGCCCCAGCATTTT
CASSLGQLQPQHF
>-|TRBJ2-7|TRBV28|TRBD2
TGTGCCAGCAGTTTACCCCGGACTAGCGGGAGACACGAGCAGTACTTC
CASSLPRTSGRHEQYF
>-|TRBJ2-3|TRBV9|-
TGTGCCAGCAACGAACTCTCCACAGATACGCAGTATTTT
CASNELSTDTQYF
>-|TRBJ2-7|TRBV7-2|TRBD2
TGTGCCAGCAGCGTACTAGCGGGCTCCTACGAGCAGTACTTC
CASSVLAGSYEQYF
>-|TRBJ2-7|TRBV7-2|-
TGTGCCAGCAGCTTAGGTGGTAGCAACGAGCAGTACTTC
CASSLGGSNEQYF
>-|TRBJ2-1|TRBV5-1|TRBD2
TGCGCCAGCAGCTTGGGGCTAGCGGGAGCTCTAGGTAATGAGCAGTTCTTC
CASSLGLAGALGNEQFF
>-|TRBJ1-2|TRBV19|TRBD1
TGTGCCAGTAGTATAGGCCGATCGACAGGGGGCCGAATGTTGAATGGCTACACCTTC
CASSIGRSTGGRMLNGYTF
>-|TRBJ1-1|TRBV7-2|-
TGTGCCAGCAGCTTAAGACAAAACACTGAAGCTTTCTTT
CASSLRQNTEAFF
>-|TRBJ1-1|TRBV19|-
TGTGCCAGTAGTACAGGGGTTAGGGACACTGAAGCTTTCTTT
CASSTGVRDTEAFF
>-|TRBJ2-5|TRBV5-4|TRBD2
TGTGCCAGCAGCCCGGGGGGAGCGGGGGACCAAGAGACCCAGTACTTC
CASSPGGAGDQETQYF
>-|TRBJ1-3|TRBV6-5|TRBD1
TGTGCCAGCAGTCTCGCCGGGACAGCTGGAAACACCATATATTTT
CASSLAGTAGNTIYF
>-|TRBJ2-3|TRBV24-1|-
TGTGCCACCAGTGACCCCGGGACTAGCACAGATACGCAGTATTTT
CATSDPGTSTDTQYF
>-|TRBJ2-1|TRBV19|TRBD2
TGTGCCAGTAGTATGGGGACTAGCGGCTACAATGAGCAGTTCTTC
CASSMGTSGYNEQFF
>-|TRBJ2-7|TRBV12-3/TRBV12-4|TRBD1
TGTGCCAGCAAACAGGGGTCAGCCTACGAGCAGTACTTC
CASKQGSAYEQYF
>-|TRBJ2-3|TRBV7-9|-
TGTGCCAGCAGCTTAGCCCAGGCCCCAGATACGCAGTATTTT
CASSLAQAPDTQYF
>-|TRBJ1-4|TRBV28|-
TGTGCCAGCAGTTCAAAGACAGCCTCAACTAATGAAAAACTGTTTTTT
CASSSKTASTNEKLFF
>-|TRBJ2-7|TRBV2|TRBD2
TGTGCCAGCAGTCCGCCGGGACTAGCGGGGTGGGGGACCTACGAGCAGTACTTC
CASSPPGLAGWGTYEQYF
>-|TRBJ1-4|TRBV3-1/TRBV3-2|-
TGTGCCAGCAACAAAATGGTGACTGAGTATGAAAAACTGTTTTTT
CASNKMVTEYEKLFF
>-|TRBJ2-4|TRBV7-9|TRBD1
TGTGCCAGCAGCCCCGGACAGGGGGCAGACATTCAGTACTTC
CASSPGQGADIQYF
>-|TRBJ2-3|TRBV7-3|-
TGTGCCAGCAGCTGGGTGGGCCGAGAAGATACGCAGTATTTT
CASSWVGREDTQYF
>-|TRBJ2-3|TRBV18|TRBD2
TGTGCCAGCTCACCACGACTAGCGGGAGGTATAGATACGCAGTATTTT
CASSPRLAGGIDTQYF
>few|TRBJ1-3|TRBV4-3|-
TGCGCCAGCAGTCTCACCCAAGCGAGAGGCTCTGGAAACACCATATATTTT
CASSLTQARGSGNTIYF
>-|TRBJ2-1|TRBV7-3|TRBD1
TGTGCCAGCAGCTTAAAGGGCGCGACAGGGGGCGCCGTCTTC
CASSLKGATGGAVF
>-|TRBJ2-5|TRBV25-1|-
TGTGCCAGCAGTGAACTAGACAGAGAGACCCAGTACTTC
CASSELDRETQYF
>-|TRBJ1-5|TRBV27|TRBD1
TGTGCCAGCAGGCGACAGGGAACGGAGCAGCCCCAGCATTTT
CASRRQGTEQPQHF
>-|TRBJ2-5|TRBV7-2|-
TGTGCCAGCAGCTTAGGTTTTCGTGGGGGGGAGACCCAGTACTTC
CASSLGFRGGETQYF
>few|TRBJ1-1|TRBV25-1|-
TGTGCCAGCAGTGAATACCCCGGGGGAGCTCACACTGAAGCTTTCTTT
CASSEYPGGAHTEAFF
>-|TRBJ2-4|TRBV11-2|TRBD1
TGTGCCAGCAGCTACGACAGGGGGAGCATTCAGTACTTC
CASSYDRGSIQYF
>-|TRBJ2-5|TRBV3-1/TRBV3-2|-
TGTGCCAGCAGCAAACCTTATCGGGAGACCCAGTACTTC
CASSKPYRETQYF
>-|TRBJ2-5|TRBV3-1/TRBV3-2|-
TGTGCCAGCAGCCAACCCCGTAGGAGCGTGTCCTACCCGGAGACCCAGTACTTC
CASSQPRRSVSYPETQYF
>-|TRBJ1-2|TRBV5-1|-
TGCGCCAGCAGCGGAGACCTCTATGGCTACACCTTC
CASSGDLYGYTF
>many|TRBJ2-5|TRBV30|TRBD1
TGTGCCTGGAGTCCCGGGACAGGGGAAAAGACCCAGTACTTC
CAWSPGTGEKTQYF
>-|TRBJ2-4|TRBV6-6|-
TGTGCCAGCAGTTACTCACGGGGGTTGGACATTCAGTACTTC
CASSYSRGLDIQYF
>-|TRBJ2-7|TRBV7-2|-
TGTGCCAGCAGCTCGAGCGGGCGGTACGAGCAGTACTTC
CASSSSGRYEQYF
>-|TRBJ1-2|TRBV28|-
TGTGCCAGCAGTTCCAGGGGTCTCTATGGCTACACCTTC
CASSSRGLYGYTF
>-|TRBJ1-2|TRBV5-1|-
TGCGCCAGCAGCCGAAACCGGGACACCTATAACTATGGCTACACCTTC
CASSRNRDTYNYGYTF
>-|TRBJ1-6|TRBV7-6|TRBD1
TGTGCCAGCAGCTGGGACAGGGGCAATTCACCCCTCCACTTT
CASSWDRGNSPLHF
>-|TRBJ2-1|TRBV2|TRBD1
TGTGCCAGCAGTGGGGACAGGGGGCGGCGAAGGCAGTTCTTC
CASSGDRGRRRQFF
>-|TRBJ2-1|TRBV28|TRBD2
TGTGCCAGCAGTCCCGATCTAGCGGGAGGCCCCAATGAGCAGTTCTTC
CASSPDLAGGPNEQFF
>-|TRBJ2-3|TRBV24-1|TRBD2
TGTGCCACCAGTGATGTAGCGGGAGAGGCAGATACGCAGTATTTT
CATSDVAGEADTQYF
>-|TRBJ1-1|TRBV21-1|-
TGTGCCAGCAGCACCCTGCACCCCCGGGACAGGGGGCGAGGAACTGAAGCTTTCTTT
CASSTLHPRDRGRGTEAFF
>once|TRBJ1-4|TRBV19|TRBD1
TGTGCCAGCAGTCGTCCCGGGACAGATGAAAAACTGTTTTTT
CASSRPGTDEKLFF
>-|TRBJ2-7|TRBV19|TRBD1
TGTGCCAGCTCCTCCCAGGGGGCACTGTACGAGCAGTACTTC
CASSSQGALYEQYF
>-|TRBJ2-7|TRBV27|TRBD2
TGTGCCAGCAGTTCGCCGTCAAGACTAGCGAACACCTACGAGCAGTACTTC
CASSSPSRLANTYEQYF
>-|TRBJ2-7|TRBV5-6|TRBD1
TGTGCCAGCAGCGGAATCACCGGGACAGACTACGAGCAGTACTTC
CASSGITGTDYEQYF
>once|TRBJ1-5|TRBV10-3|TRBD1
TGTGCCATCAGTGCGGGACAGGGGGCTGGATATAGCAATCAGCCCCAGCATTTT
CAISAGQGAGYSNQPQHF
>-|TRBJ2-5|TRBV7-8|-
TGTGCCAGCAGCTTAGCGCATTCTAGACAAGAGACCCAGTACTTC
CASSLAHSRQETQYF
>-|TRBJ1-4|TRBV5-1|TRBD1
TGCGCCAGCAGCGCCGGGACAGGGGGCCCTAATGAAAAACTGTTTTTT
CASSAGTGGPNEKLFF
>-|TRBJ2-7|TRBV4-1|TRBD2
TGCGCCAGCAGCCGCTTAAGCGGGGTAGGATACGAGCAGTACTTC
CASSRLSGVGYEQYF